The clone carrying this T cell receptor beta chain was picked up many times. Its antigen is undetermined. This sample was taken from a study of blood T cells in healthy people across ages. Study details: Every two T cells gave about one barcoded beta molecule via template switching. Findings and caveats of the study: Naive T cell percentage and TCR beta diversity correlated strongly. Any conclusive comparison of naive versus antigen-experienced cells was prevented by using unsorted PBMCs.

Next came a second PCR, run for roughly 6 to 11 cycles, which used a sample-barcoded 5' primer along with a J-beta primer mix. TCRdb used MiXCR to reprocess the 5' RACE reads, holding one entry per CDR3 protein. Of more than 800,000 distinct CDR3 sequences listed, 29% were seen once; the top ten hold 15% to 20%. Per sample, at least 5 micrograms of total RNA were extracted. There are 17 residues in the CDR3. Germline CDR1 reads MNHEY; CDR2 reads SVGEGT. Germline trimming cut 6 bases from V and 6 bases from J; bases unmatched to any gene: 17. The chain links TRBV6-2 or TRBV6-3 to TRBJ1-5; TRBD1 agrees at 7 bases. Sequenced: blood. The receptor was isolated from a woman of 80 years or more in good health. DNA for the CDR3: TGTGCCAGCAGCTCGAGCGCTACAGGGGCTCAAGGTCAGCCCCAGCATTTT. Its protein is CASSSSATGAQGQPQHF.